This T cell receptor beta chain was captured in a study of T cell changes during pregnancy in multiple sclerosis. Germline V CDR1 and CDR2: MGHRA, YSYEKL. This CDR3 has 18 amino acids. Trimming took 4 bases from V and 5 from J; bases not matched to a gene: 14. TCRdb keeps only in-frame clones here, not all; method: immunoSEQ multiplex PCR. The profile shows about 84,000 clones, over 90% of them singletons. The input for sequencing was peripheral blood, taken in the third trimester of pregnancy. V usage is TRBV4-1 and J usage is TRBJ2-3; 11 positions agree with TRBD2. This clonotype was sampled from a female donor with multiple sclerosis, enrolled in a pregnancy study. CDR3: CASSPRIGSGGGLDTQYF. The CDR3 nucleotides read TGCGCCAGCAGCCCCCGGATCGGTAGCGGGGGGGGGTTAGATACGCAGTATTTT.